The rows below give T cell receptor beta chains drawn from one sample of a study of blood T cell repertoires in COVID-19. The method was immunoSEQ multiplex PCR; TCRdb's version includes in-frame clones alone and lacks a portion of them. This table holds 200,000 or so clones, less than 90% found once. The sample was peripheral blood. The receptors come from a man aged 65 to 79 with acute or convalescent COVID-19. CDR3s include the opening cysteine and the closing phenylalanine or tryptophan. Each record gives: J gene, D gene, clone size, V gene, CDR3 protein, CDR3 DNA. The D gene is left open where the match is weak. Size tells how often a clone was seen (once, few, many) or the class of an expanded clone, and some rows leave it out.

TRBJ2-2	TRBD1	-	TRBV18	CASSPLQGAVTGELFF	TGTGCCAGCTCACCACTACAGGGGGCGGTCACCGGGGAGCTGTTTTTT
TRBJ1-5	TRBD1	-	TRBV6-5	CASSPGQGAGQPQHF	TGTGCCAGCAGTCCCGGACAGGGGGCAGGTCAGCCCCAGCATTTT
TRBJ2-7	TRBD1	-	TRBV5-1	CASSSVGGNEQYF	TGCGCCAGCAGCTCGGTAGGGGGCAACGAGCAGTACTTC
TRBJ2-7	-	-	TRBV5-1	CASSLGERSRFYEQYF	TGCGCCAGCAGCTTGGGCGAGAGATCCCGATTTTACGAGCAGTACTTC
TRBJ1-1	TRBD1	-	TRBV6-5	CASRSETGGYTEAFF	TGTGCCAGCCGATCGGAAACAGGGGGCTACACTGAAGCTTTCTTT
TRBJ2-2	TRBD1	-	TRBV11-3	CASSLGDRVADTGELFF	TGTGCCAGCAGCTTAGGTGACAGGGTGGCGGACACCGGGGAGCTGTTTTTT
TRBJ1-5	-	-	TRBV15	CATSKLDQPQHF	TGTGCCACCAGCAAGCTGGATCAGCCCCAGCATTTT
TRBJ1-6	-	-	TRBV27	CASSLRTVSSYNSPLHF	TGTGCCAGCAGTTTACGGACAGTAAGCTCCTATAATTCACCCCTCCACTTT
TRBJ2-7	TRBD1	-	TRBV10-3	CAISGSGGYEQYF	TGTGCCATCAGTGGGTCAGGGGGCTACGAGCAGTACTTC
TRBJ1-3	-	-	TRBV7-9	CASSSSGIAGNTIYF	TGTGCCAGCAGCTCATCCGGGATTGCCGGAAACACCATATATTTT
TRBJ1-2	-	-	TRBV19	CASSIARRNYGYTF	TGTGCCAGTAGTATAGCCAGAAGAAACTATGGCTACACCTTC
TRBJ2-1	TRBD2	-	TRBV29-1	CSVDGLAGDYEQFF	TGCAGCGTTGACGGACTAGCGGGAGATTATGAGCAGTTCTTC
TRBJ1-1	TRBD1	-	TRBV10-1	CASRDSGTGNTEAFF	TGCGCCAGCAGAGACTCCGGGACAGGAAACACTGAAGCTTTCTTT
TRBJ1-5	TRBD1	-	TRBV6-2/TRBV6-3	CASSYSIGTGERLSNQPQHF	TGTGCCAGCAGTTACTCGATAGGGACAGGGGAGAGGCTCAGCAATCAGCCCCAGCATTTT
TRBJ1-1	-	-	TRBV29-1	CSTGHDTEAFF	TGCAGCACCGGACACGACACTGAAGCTTTCTTT
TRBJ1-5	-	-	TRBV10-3	CAIRGANQPQHF	TGTGCCATCAGGGGCGCAAATCAGCCCCAGCATTTT
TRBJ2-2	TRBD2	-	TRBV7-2	CASSLRLAGAAGELFF	TGTGCCAGCAGCTTACGACTAGCGGGAGCGGCCGGGGAGCTGTTTTTT
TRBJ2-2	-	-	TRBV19	CASSIDLALRNTGELFF	TGTGCCAGTAGTATAGATCTAGCACTCCGGAACACCGGGGAGCTGTTTTTT
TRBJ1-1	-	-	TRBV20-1	CSARAGSEAFF	TGCAGTGCTAGAGCTGGCAGTGAAGCTTTCTTT
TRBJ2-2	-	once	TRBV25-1	CATSKPGSNTGELFF	TGTGCCACCTCAAAGCCAGGGTCTAACACCGGGGAGCTGTTTTTT
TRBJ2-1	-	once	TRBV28	CASRGGRAYNEQFF	TGTGCCAGCAGGGGGGGGCGGGCCTACAATGAGCAGTTCTTC
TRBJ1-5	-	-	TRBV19	CANMGGVNQPQHF	TGTGCCAACATGGGGGGGGTCAATCAGCCCCAGCATTTT
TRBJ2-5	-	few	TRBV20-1	CSARETGAQYF	TGCAGTGCTAGAGAAACCGGGGCCCAGTACTTC
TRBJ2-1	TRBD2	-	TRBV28	CATREGSYNEQFF	TGTGCCACCAGGGAGGGCTCCTACAATGAGCAGTTCTTC
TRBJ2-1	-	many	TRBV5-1	CASSLTSTSSTYNEQFF	TGCGCCAGCAGCTTGACTAGCACTTCGAGTACGTACAATGAGCAGTTCTTC
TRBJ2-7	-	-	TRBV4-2	CASQPMAYSSYEQYF	TGTGCCAGCCAGCCAATGGCGTACAGCTCCTACGAGCAGTACTTC
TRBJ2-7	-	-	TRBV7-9	CASSRNREEQYF	TGTGCCAGCAGCCGGAACAGGGAGGAGCAGTACTTC
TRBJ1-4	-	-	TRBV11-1	CASSRRNNEKLFF	TGTGCCAGCAGCCGCAGAAATAATGAAAAACTGTTTTTT
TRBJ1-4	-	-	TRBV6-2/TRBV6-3	CASSSGQPNEKLFF	TGTGCCAGCAGTTCAGGACAGCCTAATGAAAAACTGTTTTTT
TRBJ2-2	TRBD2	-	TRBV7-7	CAVGTSGSVASGELFF	TGTGCGGTCGGGACTAGCGGGAGTGTGGCGTCCGGGGAGCTGTTTTTT
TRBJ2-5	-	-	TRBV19	CASSTPSSETQYF	TGTGCCAGTAGTACCCCTAGTAGCGAGACCCAGTACTTC
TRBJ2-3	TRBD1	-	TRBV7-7	CASSLGTGSSDTQYF	TGTGCTAGCAGCTTAGGGACAGGGTCCTCCGATACGCAGTATTTT
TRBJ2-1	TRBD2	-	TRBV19	CASKGLAGVSNEQFF	TGTGCCAGTAAGGGACTAGCGGGAGTAAGCAATGAGCAGTTCTTC
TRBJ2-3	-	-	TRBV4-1	CASSQGDKLDTQYF	TGCGCCAGCAGCCAAGGGGACAAACTAGATACGCAGTATTTT
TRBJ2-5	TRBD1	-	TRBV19	CASSLGTGGQETQYF	TGTGCCAGTAGTCTGGGGACAGGGGGCCAAGAGACCCAGTACTTC
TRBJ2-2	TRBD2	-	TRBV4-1	CASSQVGLRLAGNTGELFF	TGCGCCAGCAGCCAAGTGGGACTTAGACTAGCGGGGAACACCGGGGAGCTGTTTTTT
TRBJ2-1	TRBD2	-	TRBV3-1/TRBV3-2	CASSPTSGSYNEQFF	TGTGCCAGCAGCCCGACTAGCGGTTCCTACAATGAGCAGTTCTTC
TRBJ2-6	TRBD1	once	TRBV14	CASSQKKGTGGAGANVLTF	TGTGCCAGCAGCCAAAAAAAGGGGACAGGGGGCGCTGGGGCCAACGTCCTGACTTTC
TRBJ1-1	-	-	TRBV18	CASSPGGERTEAFF	TGTGCCAGCTCACCGGGAGGGGAACGCACTGAAGCTTTCTTT